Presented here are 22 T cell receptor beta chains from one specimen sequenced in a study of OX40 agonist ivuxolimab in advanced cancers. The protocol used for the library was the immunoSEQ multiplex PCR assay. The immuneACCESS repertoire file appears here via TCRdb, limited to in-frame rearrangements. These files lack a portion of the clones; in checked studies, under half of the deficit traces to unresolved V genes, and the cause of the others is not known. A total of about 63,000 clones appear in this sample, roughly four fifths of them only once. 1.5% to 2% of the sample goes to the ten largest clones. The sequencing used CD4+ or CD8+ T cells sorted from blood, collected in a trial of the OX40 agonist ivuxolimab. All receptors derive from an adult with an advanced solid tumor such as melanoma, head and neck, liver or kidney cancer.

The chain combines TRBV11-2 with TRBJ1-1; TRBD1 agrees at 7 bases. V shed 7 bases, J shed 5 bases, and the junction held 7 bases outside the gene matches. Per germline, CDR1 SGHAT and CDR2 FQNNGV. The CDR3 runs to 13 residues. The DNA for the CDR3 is TGTGCCAGCAACTGGGGCAGGGGGACTGAAGCTTTCTTT. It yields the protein CASNWGRGTEAFF.

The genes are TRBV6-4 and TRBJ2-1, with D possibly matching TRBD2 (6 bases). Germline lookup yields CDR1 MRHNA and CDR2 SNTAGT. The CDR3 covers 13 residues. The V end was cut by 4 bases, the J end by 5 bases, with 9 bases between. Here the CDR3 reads CASSAWTNNEQFF. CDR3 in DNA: TGTGCCAGCAGTGCCTGGACTAACAATGAGCAGTTCTTC.

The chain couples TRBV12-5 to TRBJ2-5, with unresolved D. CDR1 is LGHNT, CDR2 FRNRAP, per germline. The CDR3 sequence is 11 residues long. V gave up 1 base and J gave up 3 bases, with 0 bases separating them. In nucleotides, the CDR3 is TGTGCTAGTGGTTTGGAAGAGACCCAGTACTTC. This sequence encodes CASGLEETQYF.

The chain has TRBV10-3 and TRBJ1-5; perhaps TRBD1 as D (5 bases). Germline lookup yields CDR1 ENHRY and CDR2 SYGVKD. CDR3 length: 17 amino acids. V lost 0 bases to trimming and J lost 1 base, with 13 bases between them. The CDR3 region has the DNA TGTGCCATCAGTGAGTCAGGGGCACGGGGGAGCAATCAGCCCCAGCATTTT. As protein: CAISESGARGSNQPQHF.

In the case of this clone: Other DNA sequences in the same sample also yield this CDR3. The CDR3 reads CASSLVGRGREKLFF. The CDR3 DNA reads as TGTGCCAGCAGCCTAGTTGGCAGGGGTCGAGAAAAACTGTTTTTT. The V call is TRBV7-9, the J call TRBJ1-4; weak D call: TRBD1 (6 bases). Germline-derived CDR1 and CDR2 are SEHNR and FQNEAQ (reference sequence). The CDR3 covers 15 residues. V shed 5 bases and J shed 8 bases, with 18 bases lying between them.

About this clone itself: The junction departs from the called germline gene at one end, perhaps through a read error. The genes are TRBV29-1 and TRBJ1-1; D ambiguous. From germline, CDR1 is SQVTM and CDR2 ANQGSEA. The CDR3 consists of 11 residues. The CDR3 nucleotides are TGCAGCGTTGAAGATTTCGGAAAGGGCCTTTTT. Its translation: CSVEDFGKGLF.

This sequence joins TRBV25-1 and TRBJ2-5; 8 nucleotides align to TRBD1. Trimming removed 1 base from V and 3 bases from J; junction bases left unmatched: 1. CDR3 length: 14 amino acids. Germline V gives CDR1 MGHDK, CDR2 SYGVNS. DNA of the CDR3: TGTGCCAGCAGTGAATCGGACAGGGAAGAGACCCAGTACTTC. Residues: CASSESDREETQYF.

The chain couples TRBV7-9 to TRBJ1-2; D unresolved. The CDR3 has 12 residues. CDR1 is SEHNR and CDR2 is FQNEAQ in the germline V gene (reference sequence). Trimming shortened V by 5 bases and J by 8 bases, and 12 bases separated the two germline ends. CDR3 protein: CASSNQQEGYTF. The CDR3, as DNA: TGTGCCAGCAGCAACCAACAAGAGGGCTACACCTTC. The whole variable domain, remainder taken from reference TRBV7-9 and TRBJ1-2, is DTGVSQNPRHKITKRGQNVTFRCDPISEHNRLYWYRQTLGQGPEFLTYFQNEAQLEKSRLLSDRFSAERPKGSFSTLEIQRTEQGDSAMYLCASSNQQEGYTFGSGTRLTVV.

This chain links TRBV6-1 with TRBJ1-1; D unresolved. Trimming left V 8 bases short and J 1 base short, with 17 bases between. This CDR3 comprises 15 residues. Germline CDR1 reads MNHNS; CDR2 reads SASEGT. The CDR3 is CASGPLQFPNTEAFF. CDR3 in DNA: TGTGCCAGCGGCCCCTTACAGTTCCCGAACACTGAAGCTTTCTTT.

As DNA, the CDR3 is TGCGCCAGCAGCCACGAGGGACCCGGTAGGGGGGCTATGAACACTGAAGCTTTCTTT. As protein: CASSHEGPGRGAMNTEAFF. The V gene is TRBV4-1, the J gene TRBJ1-1, with D possibly being TRBD1 (6 bases). V lost 3 bases and J 0 bases, leaving 23 bases between the germline ends. The CDR3 totals 19 residues. Germline V gene data show CDR1 as MGHRA and CDR2 as YSYEKL.

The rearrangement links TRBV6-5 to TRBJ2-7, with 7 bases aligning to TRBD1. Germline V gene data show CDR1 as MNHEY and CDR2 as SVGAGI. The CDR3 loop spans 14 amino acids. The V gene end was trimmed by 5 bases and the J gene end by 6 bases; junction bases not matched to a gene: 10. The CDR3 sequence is CASSKTGRRLEQYF. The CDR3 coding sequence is TGTGCCAGCAGTAAGACAGGGCGCCGTCTCGAGCAGTACTTC.

The CDR3 sequence is CASSQGVSTEAFF. The CDR3 bases are TGCGCCAGCAGCCAAGGAGTGAGCACTGAAGCTTTCTTT. The gene calls are TRBV4-1 and TRBJ1-1; D is undetermined. Deletions cut 1 base from V and 4 bases from J, with 7 bases between. The CDR3 runs 13 residues. CDR1 MGHRA and CDR2 YSYEKL come from the germline V gene.

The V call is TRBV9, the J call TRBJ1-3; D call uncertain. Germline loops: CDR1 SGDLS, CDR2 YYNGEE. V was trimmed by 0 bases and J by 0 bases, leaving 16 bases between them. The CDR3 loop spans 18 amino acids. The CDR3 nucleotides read TGTGCCAGCAGCGTAGAGGCAGCCAGTTCAAGCTCTGGAAACACCATATATTTT. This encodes CASSVEAASSSSGNTIYF.

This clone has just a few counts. As DNA, the CDR3 is TGTGCCAGCAGTTTTTGGGGTGGAGAGACCCAGTACTTC. Its protein is CASSFWGGETQYF. The chain couples TRBV6-5 to TRBJ2-5; no clear D. Germline V gene data show CDR1 as MNHEY and CDR2 as SVGAGI. V lost 4 bases, J lost 4 bases, and 10 bases lay in between. The CDR3 contains 13 residues.

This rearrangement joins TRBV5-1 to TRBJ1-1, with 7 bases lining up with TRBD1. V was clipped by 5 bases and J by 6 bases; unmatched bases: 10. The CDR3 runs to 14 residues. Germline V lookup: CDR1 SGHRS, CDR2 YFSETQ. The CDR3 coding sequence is TGCGCCAGCAGGTGGACGGGACAGTCCTCTGAAGCTTTCTTT. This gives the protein CASRWTGQSSEAFF.

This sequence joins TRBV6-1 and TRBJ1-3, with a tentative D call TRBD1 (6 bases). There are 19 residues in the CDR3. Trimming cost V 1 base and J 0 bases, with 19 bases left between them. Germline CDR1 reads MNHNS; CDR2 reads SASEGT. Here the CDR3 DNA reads TGTGCCAGCAGTGAAGGCCGGGGGGCAGGCGGAACCTCTGGAAACACCATATATTTT. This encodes CASSEGRGAGGTSGNTIYF.

The CDR3 is CASALGGMNTEAFF. For the CDR3, the DNA is TGTGCCAGCGCCTTGGGGGGCATGAACACTGAAGCTTTCTTT. This rearrangement joins TRBV18 to TRBJ1-1, with a weak D call TRBD1 (6 bases). In germline, CDR1 is KGHSH, CDR2 LQKENI. This CDR3 has 14 residues. V lost 8 bases and J 0 bases, leaving 13 bases between the germline ends.

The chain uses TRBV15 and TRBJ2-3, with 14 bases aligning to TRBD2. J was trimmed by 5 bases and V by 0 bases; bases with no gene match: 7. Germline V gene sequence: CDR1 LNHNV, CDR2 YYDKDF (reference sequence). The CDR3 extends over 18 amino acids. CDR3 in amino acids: CATSRDQGLAGVKDTQYF. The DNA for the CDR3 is TGTGCCACCAGCAGAGATCAGGGACTAGCGGGAGTCAAAGATACGCAGTATTTT. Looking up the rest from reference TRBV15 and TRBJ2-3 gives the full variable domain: DAMVIQNPRYQVTQFGKPVTLSCSQTLNHNVMYWYQQKSSQAPKLLFHYYDKDFNNEADTPDNFQSRRPNTSFCFLDIRSPGLGDTAMYLCATSRDQGLAGVKDTQYFGPGTRLTVL.

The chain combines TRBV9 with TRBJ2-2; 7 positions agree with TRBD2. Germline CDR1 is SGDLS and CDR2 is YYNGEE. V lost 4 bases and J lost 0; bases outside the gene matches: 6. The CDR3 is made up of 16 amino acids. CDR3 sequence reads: CASSILADANTGELFF. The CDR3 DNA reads TGTGCCAGCAGCATCCTAGCGGACGCGAACACCGGGGAGCTGTTTTTT.

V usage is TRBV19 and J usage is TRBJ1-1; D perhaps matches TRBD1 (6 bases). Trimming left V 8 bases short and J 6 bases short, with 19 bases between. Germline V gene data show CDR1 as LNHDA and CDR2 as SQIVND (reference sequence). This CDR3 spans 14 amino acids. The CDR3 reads CASVIPGALAEAFF. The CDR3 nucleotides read TGTGCCAGTGTAATCCCGGGGGCGCTGGCTGAAGCTTTCTTT.

This CDR3 reads CASSLKPGQEGYNEQFF. Here the CDR3 DNA reads TGTGCCAGCAGCTTAAAGCCGGGACAGGAGGGATACAATGAGCAGTTCTTC. The V gene is TRBV11-2, the J gene TRBJ2-1; the match to TRBD1 covers 8 bases. This CDR3 region has 17 residues. CDR1 and CDR2 (germline): SGHAT, FQNNGV. V shed 2 bases, J shed 4 bases, and the junction held 10 bases outside the gene matches. The variable domain in full, completed from reference TRBV11-2 and TRBJ2-1, reads EAGVAQSPRYKIIEKRQSVAFWCNPISGHATLYWYQQILGQGPKLLIQFQNNGVVDDSQLPKDRFSAERLKGVDSTLKIQPAKLEDSAVYLCASSLKPGQEGYNEQFFGPGTRLTVL.

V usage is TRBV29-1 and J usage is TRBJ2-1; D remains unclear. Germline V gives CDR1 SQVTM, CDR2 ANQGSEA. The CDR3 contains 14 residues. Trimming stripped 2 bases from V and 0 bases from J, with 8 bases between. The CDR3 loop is CSVETPSSYNEQFF. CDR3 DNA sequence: TGCAGCGTTGAAACACCGAGCTCCTACAATGAGCAGTTCTTC.